This T cell receptor beta chain was identified during a study of T cells in Graves' hyperthyroidism and ophthalmopathy. Lactation, pregnancy, other autoimmune disease or uncontrolled infection excluded patients. PBMCs came from more than 9 ml fresh peripheral blood. In this sample, this clonotype turned up many times. Its antigen is as yet unknown. Germline values: CDR1 MNHNS, CDR2 SASEGT. Trimming at V came to 8 bases and at J to 6 bases, leaving 10 bases not matched to a gene. The CDR3 is 13 residues long. Template material for amplifying TCR beta CDR3 regions consisted of RNA transcripts. RT-PCR in the first round (using the HTBI primer set) targeted the TCR CDR3. MiXCR, applied by TCRdb to the multiplex PCR reads, yields one record per CDR3 protein. The table records over 300,000 distinct CDR3 sequences, about 15% of them present only once. Study-wide points: Appearing also in blood were most of the thyroid clonotypes expanded above 0.001.

The J gene is TRBJ2-7, the V gene TRBV6-1; TRBD2 matches at 7 bases. This sequence originates from an older woman with Graves' hyperthyroidism. Source material: blood. In DNA form, the CDR3 reads TGTGCCAGCCGCATCGAGCGGGATGTCGAGCAGTACTTC. As protein: CASRIERDVEQYF.